What follows are 21 T cell receptor beta chains derived from one specimen sequenced in a study of blood T cell repertoires in COVID-19. The method was immunoSEQ multiplex PCR; TCRdb's version includes in-frame clones alone and lacks a portion of them. The sample holds 110,000 or so clones, 75% to 90% seen once. The sequencing input was peripheral blood. The receptors originated from a woman between 55 and 75 years old with COVID-19, enrolled during active disease.

The chain carries TRBV29-1 and TRBJ1-2; the D gene is possibly TRBD1 (6 bases). Between the trimmed V and J ends, which lost 5 bases and 8 bases, there was a span of 18 bases. The CDR3 has 13 residues. Germline-derived CDR1 and CDR2 are SQVTM and ANQGSEA. As DNA, the CDR3 is TGCAGCGTTCAGGGGTCGTCAACCCTCGGCTACACCTTC. Protein product: CSVQGSSTLGYTF.

V gene TRBV30 combines with J gene TRBJ1-6; 9 nucleotides agree with TRBD1. The CDR3 has 16 amino acids. Trimming cost V 2 bases and J 7 bases; bases outside gene matches: 9. Germline loops: CDR1 GTSNPN, CDR2 SVGIG (reference sequence). This CDR3 reads CAWSLPWDRENSPLHF. The CDR3 DNA reads TGTGCCTGGAGTCTCCCTTGGGACAGGGAAAATTCACCCCTCCACTTT.

The chain employs TRBV4-2 and TRBJ2-4, with 7 bases that match TRBD2. Trimming removed 4 bases from V and 0 bases from J; junction bases left unmatched: 12. Germline lookup yields CDR1 LGHNA and CDR2 YNFKEQ. This CDR3 is 18 amino acids long. CDR3 in amino acids: CASSPGTTLLLAKNIQYF. The CDR3 bases are TGTGCCAGCAGCCCCGGGACTACCCTCTTACTAGCCAAAAACATTCAGTACTTC.

This CDR3 is CASSWGGLQGTANYGYTF. The CDR3 DNA sequence: TGTGCCAGCAGCTGGGGAGGCCTACAGGGGACCGCTAACTATGGCTACACCTTC. The chain recombines TRBV14 with TRBJ1-2; 7 bases are a match to TRBD1. Unmatched junction bases numbered 15, after V lost 5 bases and J lost 0 bases. This CDR3 is built from 18 residues. CDR1 is SGHDN, CDR2 FVKESK, per germline.

This clone was counted between two and nine times. V is TRBV18 and J is TRBJ1-5, with D possibly matching TRBD1 (5 bases). Germline V gives CDR1 KGHSH, CDR2 LQKENI. The CDR3 contains 15 residues. The V and J ends lost 1 base and 0 bases respectively, with 7 bases between them. The CDR3 loop reads CASSPQGSSNQPQHF. The CDR3 bases are TGTGCCAGCTCACCACAGGGGTCTAGCAATCAGCCCCAGCATTTT.

This sequence joins TRBV10-3 and TRBJ2-7; 9 positions match TRBD1. The CDR3 loop spans 13 amino acids. V was clipped by 10 bases and J by 4 bases; unmatched bases: 8. Germline CDR1 reads ENHRY; CDR2 reads SYGVKD. The CDR3 protein is CASGTGGGYEQYF. In DNA, the CDR3 is TGTGCCAGCGGCACAGGGGGCGGGTACGAGCAGTACTTC.

This clone was observed a handful of times. Other DNA sequences in the same sample also yield this CDR3. The chain recombines TRBV5-1 with TRBJ1-2, with 7 bases identical to TRBD1. The germline gives CDR1 SGHRS, CDR2 YFSETQ. The CDR3 runs 13 residues. V shed 5 bases and J 7 bases; nucleotides not matched to a gene: 8. The CDR3 sequence is CASRLDRDVGYTF. As DNA, the CDR3 is TGCGCCAGCAGACTCGACAGGGATGTTGGCTACACCTTC.

The chain is built from TRBV7-9 and TRBJ2-7; 7 positions match TRBD1. The CDR3 is made up of 14 amino acids. Germline V gene sequence: CDR1 SEHNR, CDR2 FQNEAQ (reference sequence). V trimming: 5 bases; J trimming: 2 bases; junction bases outside the gene matches: 6. CDR3 sequence: CASSQQGNAYEQYF. The CDR3 DNA reads TGTGCCAGCAGCCAACAGGGGAACGCCTACGAGCAGTACTTC.

The genes are TRBV2 and TRBJ1-6; D possibly corresponds to TRBD1 (6 bases). Germline CDR1 reads SNHLY; CDR2 reads FYNNEI. Between the trimmed V and J ends, which lost 6 bases and 5 bases, there was a span of 11 bases. The CDR3 covers 14 residues. DNA for the CDR3: TGTGCCAGCAGGCAGGGGCCCGATAATTCACCCCTCCACTTT. It translates to CASRQGPDNSPLHF.

This chain connects TRBV7-8 to TRBJ2-7; possibly TRBD1 for D (6 bases). Trimming stripped 4 bases from V and 2 bases from J, with 18 bases between. The CDR3 is made up of 16 amino acids. In germline, CDR1 is SGHVS, CDR2 FQNEAQ. The CDR3 sequence: CASSWSRTVKTYEQYF. The DNA of the CDR3 is TGTGCCAGCAGCTGGAGTAGGACAGTGAAAACCTACGAGCAGTACTTC.

The chain joins TRBV29-1 to TRBJ2-1, with D perhaps matching TRBD1 (6 bases). Trimming stripped 3 bases from V and 4 bases from J, with 19 bases between. Germline CDR1 SQVTM, CDR2 ANQGSEA. The CDR3 is made up of 16 amino acids. Here the CDR3 reads CSVDVTTGWAYNEQFF. CDR3 coding DNA: TGCAGCGTTGACGTCACAACAGGGTGGGCATACAATGAGCAGTTCTTC.

The CDR3 region is CASSQTGSYGYTF. CDR3 nucleotides: TGCGCCAGCAGCCAAACAGGGAGCTATGGCTACACCTTC. The J gene is TRBJ1-2, the V gene TRBV5-1, with a possible D match to TRBD1 (6 bases). CDR3 size: 13 residues. The germline V and J ends were trimmed by 4 bases and 4 bases, with 11 bases remaining between them. Germline assignment: CDR1 SGHRS and CDR2 YFSETQ.

The J gene is TRBJ2-3, the V gene TRBV13; D possibly corresponds to TRBD2 (5 bases). The V gene's germline CDR1 is PRHDT and CDR2 FYEKMQ (reference sequence). Trimming removed 3 bases at V and 4 bases at J, with 11 bases between. This CDR3 has 14 amino acids. The CDR3 coding sequence is TGTGCCAGCAGCTTCGAGAGCGGCCCAGATACGCAGTATTTT. Amino acids: CASSFESGPDTQYF.

This chain links TRBV6-5 with TRBJ1-2; TRBD1 matches 7 bases. V gave up 6 bases and J gave up 2 bases; unmatched junction bases: 9. The germline gives CDR1 MNHEY, CDR2 SVGAGI. The CDR3 extends over 15 amino acids. CDR3 protein: CASSVGQNENYGYTF. CDR3 DNA: TGTGCCAGCAGCGTGGGACAGAACGAGAACTATGGCTACACCTTC.

The rearrangement joins TRBV2 to TRBJ1-3; perhaps TRBD1 as D (6 bases). Per the germline V gene, CDR1 is SNHLY and CDR2 is FYNNEI. Trimming removed 4 bases at V and 2 bases at J, with 12 bases between. This CDR3 comprises 15 residues. The CDR3 spells CASSVTGLAGNTIYF. The CDR3, as DNA: TGTGCCAGCAGTGTTACAGGGCTGGCTGGAAACACCATATATTTT.

The chain joins TRBV7-2 to TRBJ2-3; 9 bases fit TRBD1. The CDR3 is made up of 14 amino acids. V lost 2 bases, J lost 6 bases, and 3 bases stayed unmatched. Germline V gene lookup returns CDR1 SGHTA and CDR2 FQGNSA. CDR3 nucleotide sequence: TGTGCCAGCAGCTTAACAGGGGGCGGCGATACGCAGTATTTT. Residues: CASSLTGGGDTQYF.

The V gene is TRBV18, the J gene TRBJ2-7, with 10 bases identical to TRBD1. Per the germline V gene, CDR1 is KGHSH and CDR2 is LQKENI. The trim removed 4 bases at V and 2 bases at J, leaving 8 bases unmatched. This CDR3 comprises 16 residues. This CDR3 reads CASSQLKGQGTYEQYF. As DNA, the CDR3 is TGTGCCAGCTCACAACTTAAGGGACAGGGGACCTACGAGCAGTACTTC.

V is TRBV6-5 and J is TRBJ2-1; 8 bases are shared with TRBD2. In germline, CDR1 is MNHEY, CDR2 SVGAGI. This CDR3 comprises 15 residues. V lost 5 bases to trimming and J lost 2 bases; unmatched junction nucleotides: 5. CDR3 DNA: TGTGCCAGCAGTCCCGCCGGGGGGGCCTACAATGAGCAGTTCTTC. Translation gives CASSPAGGAYNEQFF.

This clone was observed a single time. The genes are TRBV5-1 and TRBJ2-3; no clear D gene. The germline V gene encodes CDR1 SGHRS and CDR2 YFSETQ. The CDR3 length is 13 residues. V was pared by 4 bases and J by 0 bases, with 6 bases between. The CDR3 here is CASSEVSTDTQYF. The CDR3 region has the DNA TGCGCCAGCAGCGAGGTTAGCACAGATACGCAGTATTTT.

The rearrangement joins TRBV2 to TRBJ1-6; TRBD1 might be the D (5 bases). The CDR3 sequence is 16 residues long. V was trimmed by 5 bases and J by 1 base, leaving 12 bases between them. Germline V lookup: CDR1 SNHLY, CDR2 FYNNEI. CDR3 loop: CASSPDKASYNSPLHF. The CDR3 DNA follows: TGTGCCAGCAGTCCGGACAAGGCATCCTATAATTCACCCCTCCACTTT.

In DNA, the CDR3 is TGTGCTAGTGGTTTGTTCGGGAATCAGCCCCAGCATTTT. Encoded protein: CASGLFGNQPQHF. The gene calls are TRBV12-5 and TRBJ1-5; D is undetermined. V was clipped by 2 bases and J by 4 bases, with 6 bases between them. The CDR3 totals 13 residues. CDR1 LGHNT and CDR2 FRNRAP come from the germline V gene.